Each of the 12 T cell receptor beta chains below was sequenced from the same sample in a study of regulatory T cells in long-lasting Graves disease. The time point: persistent/refractory GD, antithyroid drugs over 5 years with positive TRAb. Construction of the TCR library relied on RNA isolated from PBMCs. Construction of TCR beta libraries relied on iRepertoire HTBI primers and on Arm-PCR targeting CDR3 regions. MiXCR, run by TCRdb on the multiplex PCR reads, gives a single entry per CDR3 protein. Of around 450,000 distinct CDR3 sequences in the sample, about 22% were seen once. Sequences were derived from peripheral blood mononuclear cells (PBMCs), sampled when the disease was refractory, from a patient treated with antithyroid drugs. The receptors derive from a female donor with Graves disease.

This clonotype was recorded a few times. A much larger clone lies a single base off, so this may be a read error. The chain joins TRBV12-3 or TRBV12-4 to TRBJ1-4, with D hard to call. The length of the CDR3 is 13 residues. DNA for the CDR3: TGTGCCAGCAGTTTAGGGAGCGCGGAAAAACGGTTTTTT. Residues: CASSLGSAEKRFF.

This clonotype was seen a handful of times. Written as DNA, the CDR3 is TGTGCCAGCAGTTTATATACGCCTAGCTCCTACAATGAGCAGTTCTTC. It specifies CASSLYTPSSYNEQFF. V and J are TRBV28 and TRBJ2-1; D is ambiguous. The CDR3 sequence is 16 residues long. V was trimmed by 1 base and J by 0 bases, leaving 10 bases between them. Looked up from germline, CDR1 is MDHEN and CDR2 is SYDVKM. Full variable domain (outside the CDR3, taken from reference TRBV28 and TRBJ2-1): DVKVTQSSRYLVKRTGEKVFLECVQDMDHENMFWYRQDPGLGLRLIYFSYDVKMKEKGDIPEGYSVSREKKERFSLILESASTNQTSMYLCASSLYTPSSYNEQFFGPGTRLTVL.

The V call is TRBV3-1, the J call TRBJ2-5, with 7 bases matching TRBD2. V was pared by 0 bases and J by 9 bases, with 10 bases of the junction left unmatched. The germline CDR1 and CDR2 sequences are LGHDT and YNNKEL (reference sequence). CDR3 size: 15 residues. The CDR3 spells CASSQESSGGGAQYF. For the CDR3, the DNA is TGTGCCAGCAGCCAAGAATCTAGCGGTGGGGGGGCCCAGTACTTC.

The V gene is TRBV20-1, the J gene TRBJ1-2, with D maybe TRBD1 (6 bases). The V and J ends lost 5 bases and 5 bases respectively, with 24 bases between them. The CDR3 is 16 residues long. CDR1 and CDR2 from the germline V gene are DFQATT and SNEGSKA (reference sequence). This CDR3 is CSAALSRAGAGYGYTF. The CDR3 DNA reads as TGCAGTGCTGCCCTTTCTAGGGCAGGGGCTGGGTATGGCTACACCTTC.

This clonotype was picked up many times. The V gene is TRBV2, the J gene TRBJ1-1, with D possibly being TRBD1 (6 bases). The germline V gene has CDR1 SNHLY and CDR2 FYNNEI. The CDR3 extends over 15 amino acids. Trimming left V 3 bases short and J 1 base short, with 12 bases between. The CDR3 DNA sequence: TGTGCCAGCAGTGACCTGGGACACCCGAACACTGAAGCTTTCTTT. Its translation is CASSDLGHPNTEAFF.

This rearrangement joins TRBV7-3 to TRBJ1-2; possible D gene TRBD1, 6 bases. The germline V and J ends were trimmed by 5 bases and 5 bases, with 18 bases remaining between them. The V gene's germline CDR1 is SGHTA and CDR2 FQGTGA. The CDR3 is 15 amino acids. DNA for the CDR3: TGTGCCAGCAGCCCACAGGGAGGTCCGCCTTATGGCTACACCTTC. Encoded protein: CASSPQGGPPYGYTF.

This clonotype has only a few counts. The V call is TRBV7-9, the J call TRBJ2-7, with D perhaps TRBD1 (6 bases). This CDR3 region has 14 residues. Per the germline V gene, CDR1 is SEHNR and CDR2 is FQNEAQ (reference sequence). V shed 3 bases and J shed 1 base, with 10 bases lying between them. The CDR3 DNA reads as TGTGCCAGCAGCTTCGGACAGCGGTCCTACGAGCAGTACTTC. This translates into CASSFGQRSYEQYF.

With respect to this clonotype: A much larger clone lies one base from this, so it may be a read error. The V call is TRBV6-2 or TRBV6-3, the J call TRBJ2-6; D might be TRBD2 (7 bases). The germline CDR1 and CDR2 sequences are MNHEY and SVGEGT. With 6 bases removed from V and 3 bases from J, the gap between germline ends came to 15 bases. This CDR3 has 16 residues. The CDR3 loop reads CASSGRGAHGANVLTF. As DNA, the CDR3 is TGTGCCAGCAGCGGACGGGGGGCACATGGGGCCAACGTCCTGACTTTC.

The V gene is TRBV9, the J gene TRBJ2-5, with 7 bases identical to TRBD2. This CDR3 spans 15 amino acids. V shed 0 bases, J shed 4 bases, and the junction held 6 bases outside the gene matches. Germline V gives CDR1 SGDLS, CDR2 YYNGEE. The CDR3 spells CASSVGAGVLETQYF. For the CDR3, the DNA is TGTGCCAGCAGCGTAGGTGCGGGAGTGTTAGAGACCCAGTACTTC. Combining the CDR3 with reference TRBV9 and TRBJ2-5 gives the whole variable domain DSGVTQTPKHLITATGQRVTLRCSPRSGDLSVYWYQQSLDQGLQFLIQYYNGEERAKGNILERFSAQQFPDLHSELNLSSLELGDSALYFCASSVGAGVLETQYFGPGTRLLVL.

The chain recombines TRBV2 with TRBJ2-3; TRBD1 agrees at 7 bases. V lost 5 bases and J lost 0; bases outside the gene matches: 5. CDR1 and CDR2 from the germline V gene are SNHLY and FYNNEI. The CDR3 covers 15 residues. CDR3: CASSPRDRSTDTQYF. CDR3 nucleotide sequence: TGTGCCAGCAGTCCCCGGGACAGAAGCACAGATACGCAGTATTTT.

This clonotype was observed a handful of times. The chain joins TRBV7-8 to TRBJ2-7; no reliable D call. Germline CDR1 and CDR2: SGHVS and FQNEAQ. Trimming shortened V by 5 bases and J by 4 bases, and 9 bases separated the two germline ends. The CDR3 runs to 12 residues. CDR3 DNA sequence: TGTGCCAGCAGCCGTTACGGGTACGAGCAGTACTTC. The encoded protein is CASSRYGYEQYF.

The chain links TRBV12-3 or TRBV12-4 to TRBJ2-1; D remains ambiguous. The germline V and J ends were trimmed by 5 bases and 7 bases, with 9 bases remaining between them. CDR3 length: 12 residues. The CDR3 DNA reads TGTGCCAGCAGTCCGGCTAGGAATGAGCAGTTCTTC. Its translation is CASSPARNEQFF.